These 32 T cell receptor beta chains were sequenced from one sample in a study of T cells in localized non-small cell lung cancer. Generated by immunoSEQ multiplex PCR, the TCRdb table keeps only in-frame clones and is missing some. Counted here are more than 30,000 clones, around 90% occurring once; the ten biggest clones make up under 5.5%. The sequencing used peripheral blood mononuclear cells, collected before any cancer treatment. Every receptor here comes from a woman aged 40-70 years with stage III lung adenocarcinoma.

V is TRBV5-1 and J is TRBJ2-7; TRBD2 matches at 9 bases. Looked up from germline, CDR1 is SGHRS and CDR2 is YFSETQ. CDR3 size: 16 residues. V was pared by 2 bases and J by 0 bases, with 6 bases of the junction left unmatched. The CDR3 region has the DNA TGCGCCAGCAGCTTAGGGCTAGCGGGATACTCCTACGAGCAGTACTTC. Protein: CASSLGLAGYSYEQYF. The full variable domain, rest sourced from reference TRBV5-1 and TRBJ2-7, is KAGVTQTPRYLIKTRGQQVTLSCSPISGHRSVSWYQQTPGQGLQFLFEYFSETQRNKGNFPGRFSGRQFSNSRSEMNVSTLELGDSALYLCASSLGLAGYSYEQYFGPGTRLTVT.

The chain combines TRBV6-6 with TRBJ1-1; maybe TRBD1 (5 bases). The CDR3 has 15 residues. CDR1 MNHNY and CDR2 SVGAGI come from the germline V gene (reference sequence). The V and J ends lost 2 bases and 1 base respectively, with 11 bases between them. CDR3 sequence reads: CASSYGRAGNTEAFF. The CDR3 bases are TGTGCCAGCAGTTACGGCAGGGCAGGGAACACTGAAGCTTTCTTT.

The chain links TRBV5-1 to TRBJ1-1; 8 bases match TRBD1. Germline V gene lookup returns CDR1 SGHRS and CDR2 YFSETQ. V shed 4 bases and J 2 bases; nucleotides not matched to a gene: 7. The CDR3 has 15 amino acids. CDR3 residues: CASSPLQGGNTEAFF. In DNA, the CDR3 is TGCGCCAGCAGCCCCCTACAGGGGGGTAACACTGAAGCTTTCTTT.

The chain employs TRBV5-1 and TRBJ1-4; D may be TRBD1 (6 bases). The germline V and J ends were trimmed by 0 bases and 10 bases, with 16 bases remaining between them. This CDR3 has 15 amino acids. Germline values: CDR1 SGHRS, CDR2 YFSETQ. The CDR3: CASSLVAGQGGKLFF. In DNA, the CDR3 is TGCGCCAGCAGCTTGGTGGCAGGCCAAGGGGGAAAACTGTTTTTT. Using reference TRBV5-1 and TRBJ1-4 for the parts outside the CDR3, the full variable domain is KAGVTQTPRYLIKTRGQQVTLSCSPISGHRSVSWYQQTPGQGLQFLFEYFSETQRNKGNFPGRFSGRQFSNSRSEMNVSTLELGDSALYLCASSLVAGQGGKLFFGSGTQLSVL.

V is TRBV7-8 and J is TRBJ2-3; TRBD2 aligns across 8 bases. Germline V gene lookup returns CDR1 SGHVS and CDR2 FQNEAQ. Germline trimming cut 1 base from V and 2 bases from J; bases unmatched to any gene: 8. The CDR3 runs 17 residues. Here the CDR3 DNA reads TGTGCCAGCAGCTTAGGGCCGCGGGGGGACGTCACAGATACGCAGTATTTT. Translating it yields CASSLGPRGDVTDTQYF.

The chain recombines TRBV28 with TRBJ1-5; 8 bases agree with TRBD1. J gave up 7 bases and V 6 bases, and 14 bases lay outside the gene matches. This CDR3 comprises 16 residues. The germline V gene encodes CDR1 MDHEN and CDR2 SYDVKM. In DNA form, the CDR3 reads TGTGCCAGCAGAGCCTTACCCGGACAGGGCTGGCAGCCCCAGCATTTT. Protein product: CASRALPGQGWQPQHF.

V usage is TRBV29-1 and J usage is TRBJ1-1, with D possibly matching TRBD1 (5 bases). Trimming removed 4 bases from V and 3 bases from J, with 15 bases in between. The CDR3 loop spans 14 amino acids. CDR1 is SQVTM, CDR2 ANQGSEA, per germline. CDR3 nucleotide sequence: TGCAGCGTTGTAATATGGGGGGAAGACACTGAAGCTTTCTTT. Amino acids: CSVVIWGEDTEAFF.

This chain connects TRBV29-1 to TRBJ1-2, with D possibly matching TRBD1 (6 bases). The CDR3 sequence is 11 residues long. CDR1 and CDR2 (germline): SQVTM, ANQGSEA. Deletions cut 5 bases from V and 7 bases from J, with 11 bases between. CDR3 loop: CSVTGTGGYTF. DNA for the CDR3: TGCAGCGTTACAGGGACTGGTGGCTACACCTTC.

V gene TRBV7-9 combines with J gene TRBJ2-1; maybe TRBD2 (6 bases). This CDR3 has 13 residues. Germline CDR1 SEHNR, CDR2 FQNEAQ (reference sequence). V lost 8 bases to trimming and J lost 8 bases, with 16 bases between them. In nucleotides, the CDR3 is TGTGCCAGCCACTCTCGGGGAGGCGATGAGCAGTTCTTC. Residues: CASHSRGGDEQFF. The complete variable domain, with remaining parts taken from reference TRBV7-9 and TRBJ2-1, reads DTGVSQNPRHKITKRGQNVTFRCDPISEHNRLYWYRQTLGQGPEFLTYFQNEAQLEKSRLLSDRFSAERPKGSFSTLEIQRTEQGDSAMYLCASHSRGGDEQFFGPGTRLTVL.

The chain joins TRBV20-1 to TRBJ1-1; perhaps TRBD1 as D (5 bases). CDR3 length: 11 residues. V lost 7 bases to trimming and J lost 5 bases, with 11 bases between them. Germline CDR1 and CDR2: DFQATT and SNEGSKA (reference sequence). The CDR3 DNA is TGCAGTGTGGGGGATGCGACTGAAGCTTTCTTT. This encodes CSVGDATEAFF.

The gene calls are TRBV7-2 and TRBJ2-3; a weak D match, TRBD2 (5 bases). The CDR3 spans 16 residues. The V gene lost 1 base and the J gene lost 0 bases, with 11 bases spanning the gap. In germline, CDR1 is SGHTA, CDR2 FQGNSA. CDR3 coding DNA: TGTGCCAGCAGCTTAGAGGTAGCGACGAGCACAGATACGCAGTATTTT. This gives the protein CASSLEVATSTDTQYF. Full variable domain (missing parts from reference TRBV7-2 and TRBJ2-3): GAGVSQSPSNKVTEKGKDVELRCDPISGHTALYWYRQSLGQGLEFLIYFQGNSAPDKSGLPSDRFSAERTGGSVSTLTIQRTQQEDSAVYLCASSLEVATSTDTQYFGPGTRLTVL.

J is TRBJ2-5 and V is TRBV7-2; 7 nucleotides agree with TRBD2. Germline V gene lookup returns CDR1 SGHTA and CDR2 FQGNSA. V lost 5 bases and J lost 4; bases outside the gene matches: 7. The CDR3 length is 14 residues. CDR3 in amino acids: CASSHGRRGETQYF. The DNA of the CDR3 is TGTGCCAGCAGCCACGGGAGGCGGGGAGAGACCCAGTACTTC.

The V gene is TRBV7-6, the J gene TRBJ1-3; the D is unclear. V dropped 1 base and J dropped 3 bases, with 7 bases sitting between them. The CDR3 is made up of 14 amino acids. Germline CDR1 reads SGHVS; CDR2 reads FNYEAQ. CDR3 sequence (DNA): TGTGCCAGCAGCTTAGTAGGAGGTGGAAACACCATATATTTT. Translated: CASSLVGGGNTIYF.

The gene calls are TRBV19 and TRBJ2-7; tentatively, D is TRBD1 or TRBD2 (5 bases each). V lost 1 base to trimming and J lost 1 base, with 8 bases between them. The CDR3 is 14 residues long. Germline loops: CDR1 LNHDA, CDR2 SQIVND (reference sequence). The CDR3 protein is CASSIGGGSYEQYF. The DNA for the CDR3 is TGTGCCAGTAGTATAGGTGGGGGATCCTACGAGCAGTACTTC.

V gene TRBV11-2 combines with J gene TRBJ1-1; D might be TRBD1 (6 bases). CDR1 is SGHAT and CDR2 is FQNNGV in the germline V gene. CDR3 length: 14 residues. With 0 bases removed from V and 5 bases from J, the gap between germline ends came to 10 bases. CDR3 region: CASSLDPGATEAFF. CDR3 nucleotides: TGTGCCAGCAGCTTAGATCCGGGGGCTACTGAAGCTTTCTTT.

The V call is TRBV5-5, the J call TRBJ2-5; TRBD2 agrees at 13 bases. Germline V gives CDR1 SGHKS, CDR2 YYEKEE (reference sequence). CDR3 length: 16 amino acids. Unmatched junction bases numbered 11, after V lost 7 bases and J lost 5 bases. The CDR3 sequence: CASLGTSGIRRETQYF. In DNA form, the CDR3 reads TGTGCCAGCCTAGGGACTAGCGGGATTCGTAGGGAGACCCAGTACTTC.

This chain connects TRBV9 to TRBJ2-1; weak D call: TRBD2 (5 bases). The CDR3 is 13 amino acids. The germline gives CDR1 SGDLS, CDR2 YYNGEE. The V and J ends lost 5 bases and 12 bases respectively, with 18 bases between them. The CDR3 coding sequence is TGTGCCAGCAGTGATACTAGTTCTCTCGGGCAGTTCTTC. Translation gives CASSDTSSLGQFF.

The rearrangement joins TRBV19 to TRBJ1-3; TRBD1 might be the D (5 bases). V dropped 9 bases and J dropped 9 bases, with 30 bases sitting between them. CDR1 and CDR2 (germline): LNHDA, SQIVND (reference sequence). The CDR3 contains 17 residues. The DNA of the CDR3 is TGTGCCAGCTCGTGGGCCGGTCTGCCGCAGGCTGGGGGCACCATATATTTT. Translation gives CASSWAGLPQAGGTIYF. The variable domain in full, with the rest retrieved from reference TRBV19 and TRBJ1-3, is DGGITQSPKYLFRKEGQNVTLSCEQNLNHDAMYWYRQDPGQGLRLIYYSQIVNDFQKGDIAEGYSVSREKKESFPLTVTSAQKNPTAFYLCASSWAGLPQAGGTIYFGEGSWLTVV.

This sequence joins TRBV29-1 and TRBJ1-2; 7 nucleotides agree with TRBD1. Germline V gene lookup returns CDR1 SQVTM and CDR2 ANQGSEA. The CDR3 sequence is 14 residues long. V gave up 0 bases and J gave up 8 bases; unmatched junction bases: 9. The chain's CDR3 is CSVEDREGGRGYTF. CDR3 nucleotide sequence: TGCAGCGTTGAAGATCGGGAAGGGGGCCGCGGCTACACCTTC.

The rearrangement joins TRBV7-9 to TRBJ1-6; tentatively, D is TRBD1 (5 bases). The CDR3 has 18 amino acids. Germline V gene data show CDR1 as SEHNR and CDR2 as FQNEAQ (reference sequence). V lost 5 bases to trimming and J lost 0 bases, with 17 bases between them. CDR3 region: CASSRWGDESSYNSPLHF. The DNA of the CDR3 is TGTGCCAGCAGCCGGTGGGGGGACGAGAGCTCCTATAATTCACCCCTCCACTTT.

V gene TRBV25-1 combines with J gene TRBJ1-2; 9 bases match TRBD1. The CDR3 runs 14 residues. CDR1 is MGHDK, CDR2 SYGVNS, per germline. V was clipped by 3 bases and J by 7 bases; unmatched bases: 6. The CDR3 loop is CASSEAGTGFGYTF. CDR3 in DNA: TGTGCCAGCAGTGAGGCCGGGACAGGGTTTGGCTACACCTTC.

The chain has TRBV7-9 and TRBJ1-1; D is undetermined. Trimming cost V 1 base and J 2 bases, with 8 bases left between them. Germline lookup yields CDR1 SEHNR and CDR2 FQNEAQ (reference sequence). The CDR3 length is 14 residues. CDR3 DNA sequence: TGTGCCAGCAGCTTAGAGGGCGGAAACACTGAAGCTTTCTTT. Its translation is CASSLEGGNTEAFF.

To note about this clone: Other DNA variants within this sample encode the same CDR3. The J gene is TRBJ1-1, the V gene TRBV7-9; maybe TRBD1 (5 bases). CDR3 length: 14 residues. Trimming cost V 4 bases and J 4 bases, with 13 bases left between them. Per germline, CDR1 SEHNR and CDR2 FQNEAQ (reference sequence). CDR3 DNA sequence: TGTGCCAGCAGCTCCCACGGGGGTGGCACTGAAGCTTTCTTT. Amino acids: CASSSHGGGTEAFF.

This chain links TRBV5-5 with TRBJ2-5, with TRBD2 identical over 12 bases. The junction had 18 bases not matched to a gene; V was cut back by 4 bases and J by 2 bases. Germline V lookup: CDR1 SGHKS, CDR2 YYEKEE (reference sequence). The CDR3 has 20 amino acids. The CDR3 DNA reads as TGTGCCAGCAGCCACCCGTCGTTCTCGGGACTAGCGGGCCGACAAGAGACCCAGTACTTC. Its protein is CASSHPSFSGLAGRQETQYF.

V is TRBV9 and J is TRBJ2-7; TRBD2 matches 7 bases. Germline V gene sequence: CDR1 SGDLS, CDR2 YYNGEE. V was clipped by 0 bases and J by 0 bases; unmatched bases: 3. The CDR3 spans 15 residues. The DNA of the CDR3 is TGTGCCAGCAGCGTAGGGGAGGGGCCCTCCTACGAGCAGTACTTC. Translating gives CASSVGEGPSYEQYF.

The V call is TRBV30, the J call TRBJ2-7; perhaps TRBD2 as D (7 bases). The V gene lost 3 bases and the J gene lost 4 bases, with 10 bases spanning the gap. The V gene's germline CDR1 is GTSNPN and CDR2 SVGIG (reference sequence). This CDR3 region has 12 residues. The CDR3 spells CAWRGGGYEQYF. The CDR3 region has the DNA TGTGCCTGGAGGGGAGGGGGGTACGAGCAGTACTTC.

The chain recombines TRBV11-2 with TRBJ2-7; possible D gene TRBD1, 5 bases. Germline CDR1 and CDR2: SGHAT and FQNNGV. This CDR3 region has 15 residues. The V gene lost 4 bases and the J gene lost 0 bases, with 13 bases spanning the gap. CDR3: CASSSLGAFSYEQYF. The CDR3 DNA sequence: TGTGCCAGCAGCTCGCTTGGGGCGTTCTCCTACGAGCAGTACTTC.

This clone was seen more than once but under ten times. This chain uses TRBV7-3 with TRBJ2-2, with 9 bases fitting TRBD1. The CDR3 is made up of 15 amino acids. Germline CDR1 SGHTA, CDR2 FQGTGA. After removal of 1 base from V and 7 bases from J, the junction contained 4 bases not matched to a gene. CDR3 residues: CASSLITGGIGELFF. CDR3 sequence (DNA): TGTGCCAGCAGCTTAATTACAGGGGGCATCGGGGAGCTGTTTTTT.

The chain is built from TRBV5-1 and TRBJ2-5; D might be TRBD2 (5 bases). Germline lookup yields CDR1 SGHRS and CDR2 YFSETQ. V was trimmed by 0 bases and J by 1 base, leaving 16 bases between them. This CDR3 spans 17 amino acids. CDR3 in DNA: TGCGCCAGCAGCTTGGGGGCGCGGGTGGGGATCCAAGAGACCCAGTACTTC. Protein: CASSLGARVGIQETQYF.

The rearrangement joins TRBV27 to TRBJ1-5, with 7 nucleotides matching TRBD1. This CDR3 is built from 15 residues. In germline, CDR1 is MNHEY, CDR2 SMNVEV (reference sequence). The ends lost 4 bases at V and 0 bases at J; junction bases unmatched: 3. This chain's CDR3 is CASSWTGNSNQPQHF. CDR3 DNA: TGTGCCAGCAGTTGGACAGGTAATAGCAATCAGCCCCAGCATTTT.

The chain carries TRBV7-2 and TRBJ2-7, with D tentatively TRBD1 (5 bases). This CDR3 is built from 14 residues. CDR1 is SGHTA and CDR2 is FQGNSA in the germline V gene. Trimming left V 7 bases short and J 3 bases short, with 16 bases between. CDR3 protein: CASTRDPRDYEQYF. The CDR3 DNA is TGTGCCAGCACCCGTGACCCCAGGGACTACGAGCAGTACTTC.

The chain links TRBV15 to TRBJ2-3; either TRBD1 or TRBD2 may fit D (5 bases each). The germline V gene has CDR1 LNHNV and CDR2 YYDKDF (reference sequence). The CDR3 is 15 amino acids. Trimming shortened V by 0 bases and J by 4 bases, and 11 bases separated the two germline ends. In DNA form, the CDR3 reads TGTGCCACCAGCAGAGATCGTGGGGGATCAGATACGCAGTATTTT. This codes for CATSRDRGGSDTQYF. The full variable domain, completed using reference TRBV15 and TRBJ2-3, is DAMVIQNPRYQVTQFGKPVTLSCSQTLNHNVMYWYQQKSSQAPKLLFHYYDKDFNNEADTPDNFQSRRPNTSFCFLDIRSPGLGDTAMYLCATSRDRGGSDTQYFGPGTRLTVL.